This record concerns one TCR beta chain sequence. The antigen remains unidentified. These data are taken from a study of T cells after yellow fever vaccination. Study outcomes and limitations: Most clones from primary vaccination were detected again post-booster (approximately 97% CD4, approximately 90% CD8).

V was clipped by 2 bases and J by 0 bases, with 5 bases between them. This CDR3 is 15 amino acids long. CDR1 and CDR2 from the germline V gene are SGHTA and FQGNSA. TCRdb reanalysed the 5' RACE reads using MiXCR and keeps one entry per CDR3 protein. The sample yields 610,000 or so distinct CDR3 sequences, approximately 13% seen once. Sequences were derived from PBMCs, sampled on the day of the yellow fever booster vaccination. The sequence was obtained from a man aged 25 to 45 who received the YFV17D yellow fever vaccine. The V call is TRBV7-2, the J call TRBJ2-6; no firm D call. For the CDR3, the DNA is TGTGCCAGCAGCTTATTCCACTCTGGGGCCAACGTCCTGACTTTC. Protein: CASSLFHSGANVLTF.